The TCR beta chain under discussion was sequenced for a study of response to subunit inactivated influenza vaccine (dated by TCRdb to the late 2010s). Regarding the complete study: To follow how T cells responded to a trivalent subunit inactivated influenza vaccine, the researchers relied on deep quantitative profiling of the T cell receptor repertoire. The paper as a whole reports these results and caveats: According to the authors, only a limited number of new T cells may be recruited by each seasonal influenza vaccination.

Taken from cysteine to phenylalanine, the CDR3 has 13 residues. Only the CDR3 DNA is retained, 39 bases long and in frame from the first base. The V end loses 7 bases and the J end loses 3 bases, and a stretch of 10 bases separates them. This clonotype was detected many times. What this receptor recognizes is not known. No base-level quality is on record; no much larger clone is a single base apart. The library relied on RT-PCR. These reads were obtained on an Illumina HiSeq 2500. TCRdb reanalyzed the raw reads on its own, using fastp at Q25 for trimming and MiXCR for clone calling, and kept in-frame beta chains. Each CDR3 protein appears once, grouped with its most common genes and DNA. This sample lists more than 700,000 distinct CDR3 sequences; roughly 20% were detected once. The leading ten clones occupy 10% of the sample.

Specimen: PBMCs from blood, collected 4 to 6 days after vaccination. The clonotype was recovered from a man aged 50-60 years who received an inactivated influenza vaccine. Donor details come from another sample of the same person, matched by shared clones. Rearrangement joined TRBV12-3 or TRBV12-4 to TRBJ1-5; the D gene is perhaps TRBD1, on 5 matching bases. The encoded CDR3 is CASNQGYNQPQHF. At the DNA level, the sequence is TGTGCCAGCAACCAGGGTTACAATCAGCCCCAGCATTTT.